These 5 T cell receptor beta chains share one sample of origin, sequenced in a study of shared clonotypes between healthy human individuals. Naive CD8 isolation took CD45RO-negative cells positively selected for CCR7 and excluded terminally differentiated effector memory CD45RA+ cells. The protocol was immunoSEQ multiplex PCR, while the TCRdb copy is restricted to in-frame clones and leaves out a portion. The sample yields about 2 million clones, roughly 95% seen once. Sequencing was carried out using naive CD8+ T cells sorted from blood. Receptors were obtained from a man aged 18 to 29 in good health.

The CDR3 is CASSPEPRGIAGELFF. DNA for the CDR3: TGTGCCAGCAGCCCCGAACCGAGGGGTATCGCCGGGGAGCTGTTTTTT. The rearrangement joins TRBV9 to TRBJ2-2; TRBD1 or TRBD2 may be the D gene (5 bases each). From germline, CDR1 is SGDLS and CDR2 YYNGEE. The CDR3 loop spans 16 amino acids. Trimming took off 4 bases at V and 6 bases at J, with 19 bases between the two ends.

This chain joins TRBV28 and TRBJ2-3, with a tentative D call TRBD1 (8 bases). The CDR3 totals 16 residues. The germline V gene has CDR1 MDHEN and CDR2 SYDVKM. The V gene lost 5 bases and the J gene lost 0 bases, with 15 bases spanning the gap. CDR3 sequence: CASSGTGGGSTDTQYF. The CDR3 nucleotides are TGTGCCAGCAGTGGTACAGGGGGGGGGAGCACAGATACGCAGTATTTT.

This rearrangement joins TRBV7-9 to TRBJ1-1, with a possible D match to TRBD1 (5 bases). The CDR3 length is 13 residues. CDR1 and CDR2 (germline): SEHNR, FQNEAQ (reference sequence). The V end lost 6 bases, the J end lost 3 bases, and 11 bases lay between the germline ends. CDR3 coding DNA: TGTGCCAGCAGGGCGACAGAAGACACTGAAGCTTTCTTT. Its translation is CASRATEDTEAFF.

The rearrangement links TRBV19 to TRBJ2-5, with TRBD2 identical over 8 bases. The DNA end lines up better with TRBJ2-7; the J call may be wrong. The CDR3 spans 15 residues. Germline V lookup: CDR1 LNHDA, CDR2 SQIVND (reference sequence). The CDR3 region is CASSIASGSDYEQYF. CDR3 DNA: TGTGCCAGTAGTATAGCAAGCGGGAGTGACTACGAGCAGTACTTC.

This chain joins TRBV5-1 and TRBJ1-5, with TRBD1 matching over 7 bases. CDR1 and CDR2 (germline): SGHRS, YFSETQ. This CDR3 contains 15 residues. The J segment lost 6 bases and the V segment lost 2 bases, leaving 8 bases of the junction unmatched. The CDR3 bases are TGCGCCAGCAGCTTCCTAGGGCAGGGGGGTCAGCCCCAGCATTTT. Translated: CASSFLGQGGQPQHF.